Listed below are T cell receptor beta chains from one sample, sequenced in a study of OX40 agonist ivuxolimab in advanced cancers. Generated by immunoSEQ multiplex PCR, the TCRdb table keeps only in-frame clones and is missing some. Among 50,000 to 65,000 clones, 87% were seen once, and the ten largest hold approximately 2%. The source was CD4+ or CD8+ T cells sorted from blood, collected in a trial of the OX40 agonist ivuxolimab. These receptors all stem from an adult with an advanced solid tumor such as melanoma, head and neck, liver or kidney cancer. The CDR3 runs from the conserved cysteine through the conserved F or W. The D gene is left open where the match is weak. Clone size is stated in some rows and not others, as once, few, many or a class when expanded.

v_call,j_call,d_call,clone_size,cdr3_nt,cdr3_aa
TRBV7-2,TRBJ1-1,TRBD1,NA,TGTGCCAGCAGCCGGGACAGGGGAAACACTGAAGCTTTCTTT,CASSRDRGNTEAFF
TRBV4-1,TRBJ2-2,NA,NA,TGCGCCAGCAGCGAACAAACGAACACCGGGGAGCTGTTTTTT,CASSEQTNTGELFF
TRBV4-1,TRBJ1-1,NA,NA,TGCGCCAGCAGCCAAGGGGGGACTCTGAACACTGAAGCTTTCTTT,CASSQGGTLNTEAFF
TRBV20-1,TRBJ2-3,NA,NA,TGCAGTGCTCCCCAAGGAGATACGCAGTATTTT,CSAPQGDTQYF
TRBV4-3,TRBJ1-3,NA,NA,TGCGCCAGCAGCCAAGATCGCTCAAGCTCTGGAAACACCATATATTTT,CASSQDRSSSGNTIYF
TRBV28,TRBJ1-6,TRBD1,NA,TGTGCCAGCAGTTTACAAGACAGGGTTTCACCCCTCCACTTT,CASSLQDRVSPLHF
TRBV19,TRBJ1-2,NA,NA,TGTGCCAGTAGTATGGGGCGGCACTATGGCTACACCTTC,CASSMGRHYGYTF
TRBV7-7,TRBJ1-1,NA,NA,TGTGCCAGCAGCACGGGCCGCAACACTGAAGCTTTCTTT,CASSTGRNTEAFF
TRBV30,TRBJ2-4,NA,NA,TGTGCCTGGTCCCCCCGACAGGGATGGGGGGACATTCAGTACTTC,CAWSPRQGWGDIQYF
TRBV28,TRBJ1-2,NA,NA,TGTGCCAGCAGTTACGGGATAGGAAGCGGCTACACCTTC,CASSYGIGSGYTF
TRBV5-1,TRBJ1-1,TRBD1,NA,TGCGCCAGCAGCACACAGGGGGAGGTCACTGAAGCTTTCTTT,CASSTQGEVTEAFF
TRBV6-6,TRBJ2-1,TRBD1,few,TGTGCCAGCAGTGGCAAGGGGGCGAATGAGCAGTTCTTC,CASSGKGANEQFF
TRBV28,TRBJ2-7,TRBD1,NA,TGTGCCAGCAGTTTATTCAGGCCAGGGGGCTCCTACGAGCAGTACTTC,CASSLFRPGGSYEQYF
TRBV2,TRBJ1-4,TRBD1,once,TGTGCCAGCAGTTGGGACAGGGGGCTAGGAAAACTGTTTTTT,CASSWDRGLGKLFF
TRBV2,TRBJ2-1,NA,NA,TGTGCCAGCAGTTATTCCGGGACCCCATTAGGGGAGCAGTTCTTC,CASSYSGTPLGEQFF
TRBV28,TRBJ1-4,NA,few,TGTGCCAGCAGTTCTCCTCCGAATGAAAAACTGTTTTTT,CASSSPPNEKLFF
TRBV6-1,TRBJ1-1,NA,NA,TGTGCCAGCAGAAGGGTTCGAGATGAAGCTTTCTTT,CASRRVRDEAFF
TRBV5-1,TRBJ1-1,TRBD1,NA,TGCGCCAGCAGCCCTATATTATCGGGACAGGGGAACACTGAAGCTTTCTTT,CASSPILSGQGNTEAFF
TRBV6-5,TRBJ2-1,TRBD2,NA,TGTGCCAGCAGACTAGCGGGGGGCGTATACAATGAGCAGTTCTTC,CASRLAGGVYNEQFF
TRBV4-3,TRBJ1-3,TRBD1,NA,TGCGCCAGCAGCCAAGATCCCCCGGACAGGGCTGGAAACACCATATATTTT,CASSQDPPDRAGNTIYF
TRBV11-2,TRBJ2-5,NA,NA,TGTGCCAGCAGCTTATGGACGGGGCGAGAGACCCAGTACTTC,CASSLWTGRETQYF
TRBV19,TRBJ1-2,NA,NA,TGTGCCAGTAGTCCGGGTCTCAGGCCCAACTATGGCTACACCTTC,CASSPGLRPNYGYTF
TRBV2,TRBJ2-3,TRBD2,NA,TGTGCCAGCAGTCAGGAGAGCGGGAGTGGTGATACGCAGTATTTT,CASSQESGSGDTQYF
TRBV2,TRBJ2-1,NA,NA,TGTGCCAGCAGCCCGGAACAGGGCTTGAATGAGCAGTTCTTC,CASSPEQGLNEQFF
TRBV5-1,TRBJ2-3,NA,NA,TGCGCCAGCAGCCCGGGACGGAGCACAGATACGCAGTATTTT,CASSPGRSTDTQYF
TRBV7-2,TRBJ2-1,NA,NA,TGTGCCAGCAGCTTAGCCCGAAGGGGGGGAGTCAGAACGAGCTCCTACAATGAGCAGTTCTTC,CASSLARRGGVRTSSYNEQFF
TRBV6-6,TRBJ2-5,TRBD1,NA,TGTGCCAGCAGGACCCAGGGGGCTGGGGAGACCCAGTACTTC,CASRTQGAGETQYF
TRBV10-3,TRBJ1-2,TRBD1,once,TGTGCCATCAATGAGAGACAGGGGCTCTATGGCTACACCTTC,CAINERQGLYGYTF
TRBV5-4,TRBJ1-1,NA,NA,TGTACCAGCAGCTTGGGCAGGGGTAACACTGAAGCTTTCTTT,CTSSLGRGNTEAFF
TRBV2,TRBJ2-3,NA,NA,TGTGCCAGCAGTGAATCTCTCGCCCAAACAGATACGCAGTATTTT,CASSESLAQTDTQYF
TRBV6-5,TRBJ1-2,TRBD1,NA,TGTGCCAGCAGACCCGACAGGGGATCAGGCTATGGCTACACCTTC,CASRPDRGSGYGYTF
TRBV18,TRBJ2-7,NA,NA,TGTGCCAGCTCACCCTTAAGTATAAACGCCTACGAGCAGTACTTC,CASSPLSINAYEQYF
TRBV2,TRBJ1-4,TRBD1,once,TGTGCCAGCAGGCTGGACAGGAGGGGTGAAAAACTGTTTTTT,CASRLDRRGEKLFF
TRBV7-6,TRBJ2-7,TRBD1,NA,TGTGCCAGCAGCCTCGGACAGGGGGCTTCTTTTAAGCAGTACTTC,CASSLGQGASFKQYF
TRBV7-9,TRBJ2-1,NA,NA,TGTGCCAGCAGCCCCCACCGTTTGGAGGAGCAGTTCTTC,CASSPHRLEEQFF
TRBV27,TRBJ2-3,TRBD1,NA,TGTGCCAGCAGTAGACGACGGGACAGGGCTGGAGATACGCAGTATTTT,CASSRRRDRAGDTQYF
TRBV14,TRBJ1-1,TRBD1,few,TGTGCCAGCAGCCATACAGGGGCGAACACTGAAGCTTTCTTT,CASSHTGANTEAFF
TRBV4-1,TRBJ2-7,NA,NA,TGCGCCAGCAGCCAAGATCCCTACGAGCAGTACTTC,CASSQDPYEQYF
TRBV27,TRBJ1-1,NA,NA,TGTGCCAGCAGACCCGCAGGGGTCAACACTGAAGCTTTCTTT,CASRPAGVNTEAFF
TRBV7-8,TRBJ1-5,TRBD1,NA,TGTGCCAGCAGCCCTCGGACAGGGGCTATCAATCAGCCCCAGCATTTT,CASSPRTGAINQPQHF
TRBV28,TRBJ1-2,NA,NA,TGTGCCAGCAGTTTCGGGCGGATCTATGGCTACACCTTC,CASSFGRIYGYTF
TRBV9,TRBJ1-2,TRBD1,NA,TGTGCCAGCAGCGTAGTGGGACAGAACTATGGCTACACCTTC,CASSVVGQNYGYTF
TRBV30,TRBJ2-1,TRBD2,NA,TGTGCCTGGAGTTCCCTTAAAGGGATCGGGACTAGCGACGAGTTCTTC,CAWSSLKGIGTSDEFF
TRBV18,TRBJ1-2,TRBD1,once,TGTGCCAGCTCACTAACGGGACAGGGTAACTATGGCTACACCTTC,CASSLTGQGNYGYTF
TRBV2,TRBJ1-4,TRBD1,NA,TGTGCCAGCAGAGGGACAGGGAGGAGTGAAAAACTGTTTTTT,CASRGTGRSEKLFF
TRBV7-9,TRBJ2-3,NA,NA,TGTGCCAGCAGCTTAACAATCACAGATACGCAGTATTTT,CASSLTITDTQYF
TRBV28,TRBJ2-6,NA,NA,TGTGCCAGCGACGAGGGTACCGGGGCCAACGTCCTGACTTTC,CASDEGTGANVLTF
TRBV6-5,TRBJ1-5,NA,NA,TGTGCCAGCAGCCTGGTTAGCAATCAGCCCCAGCATTTT,CASSLVSNQPQHF
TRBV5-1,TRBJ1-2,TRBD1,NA,TGCGCCAGCAGCCCCACAGGGGACTATGGCTACACCTTC,CASSPTGDYGYTF
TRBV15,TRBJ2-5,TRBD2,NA,TGTGCCACCAGCAGAATGACTAGCGGGAAAGAGACCCAGTACTTC,CATSRMTSGKETQYF
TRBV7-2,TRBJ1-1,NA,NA,TGTGCCAGCAAAAGTTCAGGACAGTTGAACACTGAAGCTTTCTTT,CASKSSGQLNTEAFF
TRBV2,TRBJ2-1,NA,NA,TGTGCCAGCAGTGTCTTTTCCGACACTTCCTACAATGAGCAGTTCTTC,CASSVFSDTSYNEQFF
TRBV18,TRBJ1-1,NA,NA,TGTGCCAGCTCACAGCAGGATTACACTGAAGCTTTCTTT,CASSQQDYTEAFF
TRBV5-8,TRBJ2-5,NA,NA,TGTGCCAGCAGCTGGACAGCACAAGAGACCCAGTACTTC,CASSWTAQETQYF
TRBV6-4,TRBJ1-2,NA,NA,TGTGCCAGCAGTGACTCCCCAGGGTTCACTAACTATGGCTACACCTTC,CASSDSPGFTNYGYTF